This T cell receptor beta chain was recorded in a study of CD8 T cells in ankylosing spondylitis. Whole-study findings and limits: As for the disease-linked clones, they showed a CD8+ phenotype and occurred at relatively low frequencies in peripheral blood. Ankylosing spondylitis blood appeared to be characterized by a TCR beta motif of roughly eight highly homologous variants.

Researchers built TCR beta libraries using quantitative 5'-RACE with molecular barcodes. One entry per CDR3 protein, called by TCRdb with MiXCR from the 5' RACE reads. This sample has around 300,000 distinct CDR3 sequences; approximately 14% occur once, and the top ten carry roughly 1.1%. Of note for this clonotype: What it binds is unknown. At one of its ends the junction is not consistent with the germline gene, which may arise from a read error.

Germline CDR1 and CDR2: SEHNR and FQNEAQ (reference sequence). This CDR3 contains 15 residues. The sequenced sample was blood, either unsorted or a sorted T cell fraction (not recorded which). This TCR was recovered from a male donor with ankylosing spondylitis or in good health (not recorded which). The V call is TRBV7-9, the J call TRBJ2-1, with 9 bases that match TRBD2. The CDR3 DNA is TGTGCCAGCAGTCCCACCGGGACTAGCTACGATGAGCAGTTCTTC. This gives the protein CASSPTGTSYDEQFF.